The TCR beta chain under discussion was sequenced for a study of CD8 T cells in Susac syndrome (dated by TCRdb to the late 2010s). About the investigation overall: Repertoire sequencing was used to test whether CD8+ T cell activation and differentiation in Susac syndrome was antigen driven. The research as a whole found: The study acknowledged that relatively few individuals were included in the TCR sequencing and HLA analysis.

CDR1 and CDR2 were assigned from the germline V gene as KGHSH and LQKENI. The CDR3, cysteine through phenylalanine, is 13 amino acids long. The only DNA kept is the CDR3, 39 bases in frame from the first base. The junction carries 10 bases between V and J, which are trimmed by 5 bases and 3 bases respectively. On this clonotype: The specificity of this receptor is unknown. Base quality data are lacking; no much larger clone is found one base away.

High-throughput TCR beta sequencing profiled peripheral blood CD8+ and CD4+ T cells from healthy donors, Susac syndrome patients and multiple sclerosis patients. The multiple sclerosis controls were treatment-naive patients who had stable or active relapsing-remitting disease and met the revised McDonald criteria. Bulk CD8+ and CD4+ T cells were purified by magnetic negative isolation, while CD8+ TEMRA cells were enriched using FACS. Blood was collected in EDTA tubes and processed within 24 hours, with PBMCs isolated through density gradient centrifugation. PBMCs intended for TCR sequencing were cryopreserved in liquid nitrogen and thawed later in a water bath at 37 degrees C. The sorted or isolated CD4+, CD8+ and CD8+ TEMRA cells reached a purity of at least 90%. RNA was extracted with the RNeasy kit and about 0.5 to 1 ug was reverse transcribed using random hexamers. TCR beta CDR3 regions were amplified with the immunoSEQ multiplex PCR assay covering 54 Vbeta and 13 Jbeta segments. PCR amplification bias was corrected by using a synthetic template baseline for primer optimization and computational correction. On the study's bioinformatics: Reads were annotated to V, D and J genes per IMGT and analyzed with immunoSEQ Analyzer, keeping only productive sequences. Clonality was calculated as one minus the Shannon entropy normalized by log2 of the number of productive unique sequences. Public and private clones were assessed among the 100 most prevalent clones of each patient and control. A clone was defined as Susac-specific if it was absent from the healthy and MS cohorts, from around 960 published viral clones and from other ImmuneACCESS disease sequences. Through fastp at Q25 and MiXCR, TCRdb rebuilt clones from the public reads, retaining in-frame beta chains. CDR3 protein sequences are deduplicated, and each keeps its most common genes and DNA. The V and J calls, along with clone size, are taken from TCRdb and not from the paper's own processing. Recorded for this sample are hundreds of thousands of distinct CDR3 sequences; roughly 96% of them occurred a single time. The ten largest clones add up to 0.095% of the sample.

The specimen sequenced was CD4+ T cells from PBMCs. The source is a human donor with multiple sclerosis. The chain employs TRBV18 and TRBJ2-5; confidence is insufficient to name the D gene. The sequence in DNA is TGTGCCAGCTCATTCGGACCCAAAGAGACCCAGTACTTC. Its translation reads: CASSFGPKETQYF. Beyond the CDR3, the reference TRBV18 and TRBJ2-5 genes provide the residues; the full variable domain reads: NAGVMQNPRHLVRRRGQEARLRCSPMKGHSHVYWYRQLPEEGLKFMVYLQKENIIDESGMPKERFSAEFPKEGPSILRIQQVVRGDSAAYFCASSFGPKETQYFGPGTRLLVL.